This is a list of T cell receptor beta chains from one sample in a study of blood T cell repertoires in COVID-19. Assay: immunoSEQ multiplex PCR; the TCRdb copy retains only in-frame clones and omits some. The top ten clones hold around 12% of a sample with 65,000 to 75,000 clones, over 70% of them seen once. The sequenced material came from peripheral blood. These receptors originate from a human donor in a cohort sampled during active COVID-19. CDR3s include the opening cysteine and the closing phenylalanine or tryptophan. Fields, in order: V gene, clone size, D gene, J gene, CDR3 protein, CDR3 DNA. A D gene is named only where the DNA matches it firmly. The size entry is marked missing in some rows and otherwise reads once, few, many or a size class.

TRBV24-1	-	TRBD1	TRBJ2-5	CATSDRTGGRETQYF	TGTGCCACCAGTGATAGGACAGGGGGCAGAGAGACCCAGTACTTC
TRBV6-5	-	TRBD1	TRBJ1-2	CASADRGGGYTF	TGTGCCAGCGCTGACAGGGGAGGTGGCTACACCTTC
TRBV7-2	-	TRBD1	TRBJ1-5	CASSPRDRGNYGNQPQHF	TGTGCCAGCAGCCCCCGAGACAGGGGGAACTATGGCAATCAGCCCCAGCATTTT
TRBV24-1	-	-	TRBJ2-3	CATSDLSPAGDTQYF	TGTGCCACCAGTGATCTGTCCCCAGCGGGAGATACGCAGTATTTT
TRBV29-1	-	-	TRBJ1-1	CSAQGWGTEAFF	TGCAGCGCACAGGGTTGGGGGACTGAAGCTTTCTTT
TRBV24-1	-	-	TRBJ2-3	CATSDPRAGADTQYF	TGTGCCACCAGTGATCCTCGGGCAGGGGCAGATACGCAGTATTTT
TRBV7-3	-	-	TRBJ2-1	CASSPGYNEQFF	TGTGCCAGCAGCCCAGGCTACAATGAGCAGTTCTTC
TRBV2	-	-	TRBJ2-7	CASKLISYEQYF	TGTGCCAGCAAGTTGATTAGCTACGAGCAGTACTTC
TRBV19	-	TRBD1	TRBJ1-3	CASSEQGQGSYSGNTIYF	TGTGCCAGTAGTGAGCAGGGACAGGGGTCATACTCTGGAAACACCATATATTTT
TRBV4-3	-	TRBD1	TRBJ2-5	CASSPDRAETQYF	TGCGCCAGCAGCCCGGACAGGGCAGAGACCCAGTACTTC
TRBV6-1	-	-	TRBJ1-5	CASSDRASNQPQHF	TGTGCCAGCAGTGACAGGGCTAGCAATCAGCCCCAGCATTTT
TRBV4-1	once	-	TRBJ1-4	CASSLGQNEKLFF	TGCGCCAGCAGCCTAGGACAGAATGAAAAACTGTTTTTT
TRBV19	once	TRBD2	TRBJ2-1	CASSILAGGPNEQFF	TGTGCCAGTAGTATCCTAGCGGGGGGGCCTAATGAGCAGTTCTTC
TRBV20-1	-	-	TRBJ1-4	CSASSPGSQNEKLFF	TGCAGTGCTAGTTCCCCCGGGAGCCAAAATGAAAAACTGTTTTTT
TRBV6-2/TRBV6-3	-	TRBD1	TRBJ1-1	CASSSTRQGGNTEAFF	TGTGCCAGCAGTTCCACACGGCAGGGGGGGAACACTGAAGCTTTCTTT
TRBV7-8	-	-	TRBJ2-5	CASSLRQAVGVPQYF	TGTGCCAGCAGCTTAAGACAGGCGGTGGGGGTTCCCCAGTACTTC
TRBV4-3	-	-	TRBJ1-2	CASSQEGGGYTF	TGCGCCAGCAGCCAAGAGGGGGGTGGCTACACCTTC
TRBV7-2	-	-	TRBJ1-3	CASSSAGNTIYF	TGTGCCAGCAGCTCAGCTGGAAACACCATATATTTT
TRBV6-4	-	-	TRBJ2-1	CASSEAQANSYNEQFF	TGTGCCAGCAGTGAAGCCCAGGCCAACTCCTACAATGAGCAGTTCTTC
TRBV19	once	-	TRBJ1-2	CASSIGGGEKNGYTF	TGTGCCAGTAGTATAGGTGGGGGCGAGAAGAATGGCTACACCTTC
TRBV7-3	-	TRBD1	TRBJ2-1	CASSASAGQGNNEQFF	TGTGCCAGCAGCGCATCGGCCGGACAGGGCAACAATGAGCAGTTCTTC
TRBV10-3	-	-	TRBJ2-2	CAIKVANTGELFF	TGTGCCATCAAGGTAGCTAACACCGGGGAGCTGTTTTTT
TRBV6-1	-	TRBD2	TRBJ2-5	CASSEVMGGSRETQYF	TGTGCCAGCAGTGAAGTAATGGGCGGGAGTCGAGAGACCCAGTACTTC
TRBV18	-	TRBD1	TRBJ2-4	CASSPGDRDLHIQYF	TGTGCCAGCTCACCGGGGGACAGGGATCTGCACATTCAGTACTTC
TRBV7-9	few	-	TRBJ1-1	CASSLITGPRNTEAFF	TGTGCCAGCAGCTTAATCACAGGGCCACGTAACACTGAAGCTTTCTTT
TRBV7-6	-	TRBD1	TRBJ1-3	CASSPDRERGNTIYF	TGTGCCAGCAGCCCAGACAGGGAGAGAGGAAACACCATATATTTT
TRBV4-3	-	-	TRBJ1-4	CASSQDRPGSGRSEKLFF	TGCGCCAGCAGCCAAGATCGCCCTGGGTCAGGGCGGAGTGAAAAACTGTTTTTT
TRBV6-4	-	TRBD2	TRBJ2-1	CAKTGLAGGQGYNEQFF	TGTGCCAAAACAGGACTAGCGGGGGGGCAGGGTTACAATGAGCAGTTCTTC
TRBV29-1	-	TRBD1	TRBJ1-5	CSAGQPNQPQHF	TGCAGCGCGGGACAGCCCAATCAGCCCCAGCATTTT
TRBV7-2	once	-	TRBJ1-3	CASSPRPGAGNTIYF	TGTGCCAGCAGCCCCCGTCCAGGGGCTGGAAACACCATATATTTT
TRBV11-2	-	-	TRBJ1-1	CASSTYTGTEAFF	TGTGCCAGCAGCACCTACACAGGCACTGAAGCTTTCTTT
TRBV15	-	TRBD1	TRBJ2-1	CATSRELGQGLFF	TGTGCCACCAGCAGGGAGCTGGGACAGGGGCTTTTCTTC
TRBV15	-	-	TRBJ1-5	CATSRELGRGNQPQHF	TGTGCCACCAGCAGAGAACTGGGTAGGGGAAATCAGCCCCAGCATTTT
TRBV28	few	-	TRBJ2-7	CASSLPLGGGEQYF	TGTGCCAGCAGTTTACCTCTGGGAGGTGGCGAGCAGTACTTC
TRBV2	-	-	TRBJ2-6	CASSFQGIGSGANVLTF	TGTGCCAGCAGTTTTCAGGGGATTGGCTCTGGGGCCAACGTCCTGACTTTC
TRBV7-2	-	-	TRBJ1-3	CASSLESGSGNTIYF	TGTGCCAGCAGCTTAGAATCCGGCTCTGGAAACACCATATATTTT
TRBV3-1/TRBV3-2	-	TRBD1	TRBJ1-2	CASSPRTGIHGYTF	TGTGCCAGCAGCCCCCGGACAGGCATCCATGGCTACACCTTC
TRBV2	-	TRBD1	TRBJ1-1	CASRTGGGTEAFF	TGTGCCAGCAGAACAGGGGGCGGCACTGAAGCTTTCTTT
TRBV7-9	-	-	TRBJ2-7	CASSPGLRSYEQYF	TGTGCCAGCAGCCCAGGGTTGAGATCCTACGAGCAGTACTTC
TRBV12-3/TRBV12-4	-	-	TRBJ2-4	CASSSLVAFQYF	TGTGCCAGCAGTTCCCTAGTGGCATTTCAGTACTTC
TRBV6-5	once	-	TRBJ2-2	CASRARQGPTGELFF	TGTGCCAGCAGGGCGAGGCAGGGCCCCACCGGGGAGCTGTTTTTT
TRBV28	few	TRBD2	TRBJ2-7	CASSGTGGGSYEQYF	TGTGCCAGCAGTGGGACGGGCGGGGGCTCCTACGAGCAGTACTTC
TRBV11-3	-	TRBD2	TRBJ2-2	CASSLDLASGSFPGELFF	TGTGCCAGCAGCTTAGATTTGGCTAGCGGGAGTTTCCCCGGGGAGCTGTTTTTT
TRBV7-8	-	-	TRBJ1-5	CASSLRSGGASNQPQHF	TGTGCCAGCAGCCTACGATCGGGGGGGGCAAGCAATCAGCCCCAGCATTTT
TRBV30	-	TRBD1	TRBJ1-4	CAWSGGTVNEKLFF	TGTGCCTGGAGTGGAGGGACAGTCAATGAAAAACTGTTTTTT
TRBV9	-	-	TRBJ2-5	CASSPRGEGVRETQYF	TGTGCCAGCAGCCCACGGGGCGAGGGGGTACGGGAGACCCAGTACTTC
TRBV5-3	few	-	TRBJ1-5	CARESGSNQPQHF	TGTGCCAGAGAGTCGGGTAGCAATCAGCCCCAGCATTTT
TRBV7-3	-	-	TRBJ1-1	CASSLGYGEAAFF	TGTGCCAGCAGCTTAGGGTATGGAGAGGCGGCTTTCTTT
TRBV7-2	-	-	TRBJ2-1	CASSLGRAPSYNEQFF	TGTGCCAGCAGCCTCGGTAGAGCGCCCTCCTACAATGAGCAGTTCTTC
TRBV9	-	-	TRBJ2-3	CASSVDQRSTDTQYF	TGTGCCAGCAGCGTAGACCAGCGGAGCACAGATACGCAGTATTTT
TRBV6-2/TRBV6-3	-	TRBD1	TRBJ2-3	CASSAVDRAWRTSTDTQYF	TGTGCCAGCAGTGCCGTGGACAGGGCATGGCGGACTAGCACAGATACGCAGTATTTT
TRBV5-6	-	-	TRBJ2-2	CASSLLGRNTGELFF	TGTGCCAGCAGCTTGTTGGGCCGCAACACCGGGGAGCTGTTTTTT
TRBV6-5	few	-	TRBJ1-1	CASGGFEGEAFF	TGTGCCAGCGGAGGCTTCGAGGGTGAAGCTTTCTTT
TRBV19	few	-	TRBJ2-2	CASSPYVGRSPGELFF	TGTGCCAGTAGTCCGTACGTGGGGCGGTCCCCCGGGGAGCTGTTTTTT
TRBV4-3	-	-	TRBJ1-5	CASSQDFTGYSNQPQHF	TGCGCCAGCAGCCAAGATTTTACAGGTTATAGCAATCAGCCCCAGCATTTT